This T cell receptor beta chain originates from a study of spatial heterogeneity in lung cancer. About the study: Mean representation of each unique TCR and UMI combination in the raw reads exceeded nine occurrences.

Time point described: sample taken at primary tumor resection. The donor population consisted of some 72 patients with untreated, early-stage non-small cell lung cancer. MiXCR, applied by TCRdb to the 5' RACE reads, yields one record per CDR3 protein. The sample yields 11,000 or so distinct CDR3 sequences, 3.5% to 4.5% seen once. The sample in question was PBMCs, obtained at surgery. This clonotype was sampled from a female donor with early-stage non-small cell lung cancer.

Written as DNA, the CDR3 is TGTGCCAGCAGCCAGGATCCAGGGTCCTCCTACGAGCAGTACTTC. Residues: CASSQDPGSSYEQYF. The gene calls are TRBV14 and TRBJ2-7; maybe TRBD1 (5 bases). CDR1 is SGHDN, CDR2 FVKESK, per germline. The CDR3 consists of 15 residues. Deletions cut 3 bases from V and 0 bases from J, with 12 bases between. Based on the CDR3 plus reference TRBV14 and TRBJ2-7, the full variable domain is EAGVTQFPSHSVIEKGQTVTLRCDPISGHDNLYWYRRVMGKEIKFLLHFVKESKQDESGMPNNRFLAERTGGTYSTLKVQPAELEDSGVYFCASSQDPGSSYEQYFGPGTRLTVT.